The sequence of this T cell receptor (beta chain) was determined in a study of cytomegalovirus exposure and HLA in healthy donors. In this sample, this clone turned up many times. Its antigen is as yet unknown. V gave up 0 bases and J gave up 0 bases, with 10 bases separating them. Germline V gene lookup returns CDR1 MGHRA and CDR2 YSYEKL. The CDR3 covers 16 residues. Points from the study as a whole: The authors later linked a missense DCLRE1C variant to TCR beta V- and J-gene trimming.

Vbeta (60) and Jbeta (13) primers were used in the PCR. The table came from immunoSEQ multiplex PCR; TCRdb's copy has only in-frame clones and leaves some out. In the table there are some 170,000 clones, just over 70% of which are singletons. This receptor was obtained from a human donor in good health. The chain recombines TRBV4-1 with TRBJ2-3; tentatively, D is TRBD2 (6 bases). The sequenced sample consisted of PBMCs. This CDR3 reads CASSQDEGLSTDTQYF. CDR3 nucleotides: TGCGCCAGCAGCCAAGATGAAGGACTAAGCACAGATACGCAGTATTTT.